Presented here are 8 T cell receptor beta chains from one specimen sequenced in a study of response to subunit inactivated influenza vaccine. MiXCR, run by TCRdb on the RT-PCR reads, gives a single entry per CDR3 protein. The sample includes 650,000 to 800,000 distinct CDR3 sequences, over 11% of them seen just once. The sample in question was PBMCs from blood, obtained around 15 days before vaccination. These receptors were obtained from a man aged 50-59 years who received an inactivated influenza vaccine.

The table lists this clonotype with many counts. The V gene is TRBV7-9, the J gene TRBJ1-4; no clear D gene. The CDR3 is 15 amino acids. Between the trimmed V and J ends, which lost 4 bases and 3 bases, there was a span of 12 bases. Per germline, CDR1 SEHNR and CDR2 FQNEAQ (reference sequence). This CDR3 is CASSSSVVANEKLFF. CDR3 bases: TGTGCCAGCAGCTCATCAGTCGTAGCTAATGAAAAACTGTTTTTT.

In regard to this clonotype: Germline and junction disagree at one end, which may indicate a read error. The chain has TRBV20-1 and TRBJ2-5; D is possibly TRBD1 (6 bases). This CDR3 region has 15 residues. The V gene's germline CDR1 is DFQATT and CDR2 SNEGSKA (reference sequence). The CDR3 DNA reads TGCAGTGCGAGAGAGGACAGACGTTCAGAAGAGACCCAGTACTTC. As protein: CSAREDRRSEETQYF.

This clonotype was seen a handful of times. V usage is TRBV6-5 and J usage is TRBJ2-7; D is unresolved. The CDR3 loop spans 15 amino acids. V was clipped by 0 bases and J by 0 bases, with 9 bases between them. Per the germline V gene, CDR1 is MNHEY and CDR2 is SVGAGI. This CDR3 is CASSYSVSDSYEQYF. Written as DNA, the CDR3 is TGTGCCAGCAGTTACTCGGTCTCCGACTCCTACGAGCAGTACTTC.

The V and J genes are TRBV4-3 and TRBJ2-1, with 13 bases matching TRBD2. The CDR3 is 16 residues long. CDR1 LGHNA and CDR2 YSLEER come from the germline V gene. V lost 3 bases, J lost 7 bases, and 6 bases stayed unmatched. CDR3 protein: CASSQSGTSGTNEQFF. CDR3 DNA sequence: TGCGCCAGCAGCCAGTCCGGGACTAGCGGGACAAATGAGCAGTTCTTC.

The chain is built from TRBV19 and TRBJ2-7; tentatively, D is TRBD1 (6 bases). There are 14 residues in the CDR3. CDR1 and CDR2 (germline): LNHDA, SQIVND (reference sequence). Trimming removed 5 bases from V and 4 bases from J, with 15 bases in between. The CDR3 bases are TGTGCCAGTAGTTACAGGGTTGGATGGTACGAGCAGTACTTC. It yields the protein CASSYRVGWYEQYF.

The chain couples TRBV10-3 to TRBJ1-2, with unresolved D. This CDR3 has 12 amino acids. Trimming left V 3 bases short and J 8 bases short, with 10 bases between. The V gene's germline CDR1 is ENHRY and CDR2 SYGVKD. CDR3 region: CAISEEGAGYTF. CDR3 nucleotides: TGTGCCATCAGTGAAGAGGGAGCGGGCTACACCTTC.

This clonotype was found a few times. The chain joins TRBV27 to TRBJ2-1, with 10 bases aligning to TRBD2. Unmatched junction bases numbered 5, after V lost 5 bases and J lost 7 bases. Germline V CDR1 and CDR2: MNHEY, SMNVEV (reference sequence). This CDR3 has 14 amino acids. CDR3 loop: CASSTLAGINEQFF. The CDR3 DNA reads as TGTGCCAGCAGTACACTAGCGGGAATAAATGAGCAGTTCTTC.

This clonotype has at least ten counts. The V and J genes are TRBV27 and TRBJ1-1; no clear D. CDR1 MNHEY and CDR2 SMNVEV come from the germline V gene (reference sequence). The V and J ends lost 5 bases and 0 bases respectively, with 7 bases between them. The CDR3 is 13 amino acids. The chain's CDR3 is CASSSRLNTEAFF. As DNA, the CDR3 is TGTGCCAGCAGTAGTAGGTTGAACACTGAAGCTTTCTTT.